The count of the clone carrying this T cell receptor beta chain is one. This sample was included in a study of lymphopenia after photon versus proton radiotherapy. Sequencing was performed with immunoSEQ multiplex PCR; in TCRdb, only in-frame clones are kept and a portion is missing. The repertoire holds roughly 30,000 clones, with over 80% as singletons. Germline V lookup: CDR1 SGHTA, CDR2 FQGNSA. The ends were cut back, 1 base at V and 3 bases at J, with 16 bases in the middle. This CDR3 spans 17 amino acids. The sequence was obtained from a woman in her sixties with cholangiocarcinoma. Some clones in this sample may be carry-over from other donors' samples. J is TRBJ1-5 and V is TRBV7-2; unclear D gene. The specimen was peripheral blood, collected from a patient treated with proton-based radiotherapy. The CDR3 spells CASSLGGVLRPNQPQHF. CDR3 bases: TGTGCCAGCAGCTTAGGCGGGGTACTACGACCCAATCAGCCCCAGCATTTT.